Each of the 10 T cell receptor beta chains below was sequenced from the same sample in a study of OX40 agonist ivuxolimab in advanced cancers. The data were produced by immunoSEQ multiplex PCR, yet TCRdb's version contains in-frame clones alone and is incomplete. Found here are fewer than 45,000 clones, approximately 81% of them singletons; the top ten hold about 16%. The starting material was CD4+ or CD8+ T cells sorted from blood, obtained in a trial of the OX40 agonist ivuxolimab. The receptors come from an adult with an advanced solid tumor such as melanoma, head and neck, liver or kidney cancer.

The V call is TRBV5-6, the J call TRBJ1-1; 9 bases are shared with TRBD1. Losses at the gene ends were 0 bases for V and 10 bases for J; bases not matched to a gene: 4. The CDR3 extends over 13 amino acids. CDR1 is SGHDT and CDR2 is YYEEEE in the germline V gene. The CDR3 DNA is TGTGCCAGCAGCTTGGGAGACAGGGGGATAGCTTTCTTT. It encodes CASSLGDRGIAFF.

This chain joins TRBV6-1 and TRBJ1-1, with 9 bases fitting TRBD1. The germline gives CDR1 MNHNS, CDR2 SASEGT. J was trimmed by 3 bases and V by 7 bases; bases with no gene match: 9. The CDR3 spans 15 residues. CDR3 in amino acids: CASNSWTGVDTEAFF. The CDR3 DNA reads as TGTGCCAGCAATTCTTGGACAGGGGTCGACACTGAAGCTTTCTTT.

V usage is TRBV5-4 and J usage is TRBJ1-2; D perhaps matches TRBD1 (5 bases). CDR1 and CDR2 from the germline V gene are SGHNT and YYREEE (reference sequence). The CDR3 has 13 amino acids. The V gene lost 2 bases and the J gene lost 7 bases, with 12 bases spanning the gap. The CDR3, as DNA: TGTGCCAGCAGCTTCCATGGGGCCGGTGGCTACACCTTC. It yields the protein CASSFHGAGGYTF. Filled out from reference TRBV5-4 and TRBJ1-2, the complete variable domain reads ETGVTQSPTHLIKTRGQQVTLRCSSQSGHNTVSWYQQALGQGPQFIFQYYREEENGRGNFPPRFSGLQFPNYSSELNVNALELDDSALYLCASSFHGAGGYTFGSGTRLTVV.

The chain links TRBV4-1 to TRBJ1-5; 7 bases fit TRBD1. The V gene's germline CDR1 is MGHRA and CDR2 YSYEKL. V dropped 2 bases and J dropped 3; count of bases not matched to a gene: 7. The CDR3 consists of 16 residues. The CDR3 protein is CASSQKPGGNNQPQHF. In nucleotides, the CDR3 is TGCGCCAGCAGCCAAAAGCCAGGGGGAAACAATCAGCCCCAGCATTTT.

V and J are TRBV28 and TRBJ1-5; 7 bases are a match to TRBD1. CDR1 is MDHEN, CDR2 SYDVKM, per germline. The CDR3 loop spans 20 amino acids. Germline trimming cut 6 bases from V and 3 bases from J; bases unmatched to any gene: 23. CDR3 coding DNA: TGTGCCAGCAGGAAACTCAGCTTTTACTTCGGGACAGACTTCAATCAGCCCCAGCATTTT. This encodes CASRKLSFYFGTDFNQPQHF.

This sequence joins TRBV2 and TRBJ1-2, with D possibly being TRBD1 (5 bases). CDR3 length: 15 amino acids. Per the germline V gene, CDR1 is SNHLY and CDR2 is FYNNEI. V was pared by 8 bases and J by 8 bases, with 24 bases between. The DNA for the CDR3 is TGTGCCAGCGAAACAAGTCCTTTAAGTACAGGCGGCTACACCTTC. Residues: CASETSPLSTGGYTF.

This chain uses TRBV11-3 with TRBJ2-7, with TRBD2 matching over 7 bases. Germline lookup yields CDR1 SGHNT and CDR2 YENEEA. The length of the CDR3 is 20 residues. The V and J ends lost 4 bases and 2 bases, in that order; junction bases with no gene match: 23. The CDR3 loop reads CASSYLGLAARITKTYEQYF. CDR3 DNA: TGTGCCAGCAGCTATCTAGGTCTAGCGGCACGTATTACCAAGACCTACGAGCAGTACTTC.

The rearrangement links TRBV7-3 to TRBJ2-7; D gene ambiguous. Per germline, CDR1 SGHTA and CDR2 FQGTGA. Trimming took off 5 bases at V and 5 bases at J, with 13 bases between the two ends. The CDR3 loop spans 13 amino acids. CDR3 in DNA: TGTGCCAGCAGCGTGGGAAAAATGAACGAGCAGTACTTC. Its protein product is CASSVGKMNEQYF.

The chain uses TRBV5-4 and TRBJ2-7, with 9 nucleotides matching TRBD1. The CDR3 has 14 residues. The V segment lost 5 bases and the J segment 2 bases; nucleotides outside the gene matches: 5. Germline CDR1 reads SGHNT; CDR2 reads YYREEE (reference sequence). As DNA, the CDR3 is TGTGCCAGCAGTACCCGGGACAGGGCCTACGAGCAGTACTTC. It yields the protein CASSTRDRAYEQYF.

The chain couples TRBV9 to TRBJ1-3, with 7 bases aligning to TRBD1. Germline V gene sequence: CDR1 SGDLS, CDR2 YYNGEE. V lost 5 bases and J lost 6; bases outside the gene matches: 20. This CDR3 has 18 amino acids. In nucleotides, the CDR3 is TGTGCCAGCAGTCCGGTCCTGGATCAGGACAGGATCGTAAACACCATATATTTT. Translated: CASSPVLDQDRIVNTIYF.